This TCR beta chain emerged from a study of T cells in Graves' hyperthyroidism and ophthalmopathy. TCR beta CDR3 regions were amplified from RNA. The TCR CDR3 was amplified in a first-round RT-PCR using the HTBI primer set. One entry per CDR3 protein, called by TCRdb with MiXCR from the multiplex PCR reads. The sample lists some 600,000 distinct CDR3 sequences; about 15% were seen once. Diagnoses used clinical symptoms, serum thyroxine and TRAb, thyroid ultrasound and orbital computed tomography. There are 15 residues in the CDR3. The germline V gene encodes CDR1 LNHNV and CDR2 YYDKDF (reference sequence). V was pared by 3 bases and J by 5 bases, with 5 bases of the junction left unmatched. Note on this clonotype: Antigen: not known.

Study observations and caveats: Among thyroid clonotypes expanded above 0.001, most also appeared in blood.

The TCR was taken from a woman aged 25-40 years with Graves' hyperthyroidism that later progressed to Graves' ophthalmopathy. V usage is TRBV15 and J usage is TRBJ2-2; 8 positions match TRBD2. The material sequenced was blood. CDR3: CATSSGAGGTGELFF. CDR3 bases: TGTGCCACCAGCAGTGGGGCGGGGGGTACCGGGGAGCTGTTTTTT.